This T cell receptor (beta chain) derives from a study of shared clonotypes between healthy human individuals. Overall study findings and caveats: Non-shared clonotypes displayed generation probabilities falling below those of clonotypes present in all four donors. The expectation was that sequencing depth would affect clonotype sharing among donors.

V was pared by 7 bases and J by 4 bases, with 2 bases of the junction left unmatched. Germline values: CDR1 SNHLY, CDR2 FYNNEI. The CDR3 length is 13 residues. Method: immunoSEQ multiplex PCR; TCRdb's copy keeps in-frame clones and lacks some. This table has about 960,000 clones, around 80% appearing once. Points on this clone: As yet, its antigen is unknown.

Source material: memory CD4+ T cells sorted from blood. Subset: CD45RA-negative fraction. The chain combines TRBV2 with TRBJ2-3; 10 nucleotides line up with TRBD2. The clonotype was recovered from a man aged 18-30 years in good health. CDR3 protein: CASTGLAADTQYF. CDR3 nucleotides: TGTGCCAGCACCGGACTAGCGGCAGATACGCAGTATTTT.